This T cell receptor beta chain was sequenced during a study of blood T cell repertoires in COVID-19. Study information: Both acute and convalescent COVID-19 samples were obtained from the United States, Italy and Spain. From T cells, B-cell-depleted T cells, or PBMCs came the material, which was cDNA or gDNA.

Enrolled during active infection, Seattle patients were then followed longitudinally. Per the study methods: The assay estimated nucleated cells by amplifying reference gene primers. Sequenced by immunoSEQ multiplex PCR; TCRdb stores in-frame clones only, minus some. V and J calls plus clone size are reproduced from that table; the DNA served to infer D and trimming. The sample records more than 300,000 clones, around 87% being singletons. Looked up from germline, CDR1 is KGHSH and CDR2 is LQKENI. The ends lost 4 bases at V and 5 bases at J; junction bases unmatched: 8. The CDR3 has 15 amino acids. The material sequenced was peripheral blood. This chain links TRBV18 with TRBJ1-5; 7 nucleotides match TRBD1. The sequence was collected from a woman between 25 and 40 years old with COVID-19, enrolled during active disease. Here the CDR3 reads CASSRARDSDQPQHF. DNA for the CDR3: TGTGCCAGCTCACGAGCTCGGGACAGCGATCAGCCCCAGCATTTT.